A selection of T cell receptor beta chains follows, all from one sample in a study of blood T cell repertoires in COVID-19. Measured with immunoSEQ multiplex PCR; TCRdb has only the in-frame clones, and not every one. This table holds some 150,000 clones, 78% found once. Sequencing was carried out using PBMCs or T cells enriched from blood (not recorded which). Source of these receptors: a woman aged 50 to 60 who had recovered from COVID-19. CDR3s include the opening cysteine and the closing phenylalanine or tryptophan. The order of the fields is V gene, D gene, J gene, clone size, CDR3 length, CDR3 DNA, CDR3 protein. The D gene is left open where the match is weak. Size tells how often a clone was seen (once, few, many) or the class of an expanded clone, and some rows leave it out.

v_gene: TRBV18
d_gene: TRBD1
j_gene: TRBJ2-7
abundance: .
len: 16
CDR3nt: TGTGCCAGCTCACCTTTCTTCGGACAGGACTCCTACGAGCAGTACTTC
CDR3aa: CASSPFFGQDSYEQYF

v_gene: TRBV5-1
d_gene: TRBD1
j_gene: TRBJ2-2
abundance: few
len: 16
CDR3nt: TGCGCCAGCAGCTCGCCGGGACAGGGGTTATCCGGGGAGCTGTTTTTT
CDR3aa: CASSSPGQGLSGELFF

v_gene: TRBV5-1
d_gene: .
j_gene: TRBJ1-2
abundance: .
len: 14
CDR3nt: TGCGCCAGCAGCTTGGAGAGTCCCAACTATGGCTACACCTTC
CDR3aa: CASSLESPNYGYTF

v_gene: TRBV2
d_gene: TRBD1
j_gene: TRBJ1-6
abundance: .
len: 15
CDR3nt: TGTGCCAGCAGTACAGGGGTGTCCTATAATTCACCCCTCCACTTT
CDR3aa: CASSTGVSYNSPLHF

v_gene: TRBV6-5
d_gene: TRBD1
j_gene: TRBJ1-1
abundance: .
len: 14
CDR3nt: TGTGCCAGCAGTTACTCCAAACAGGGGACTGAAGCTTTCTTT
CDR3aa: CASSYSKQGTEAFF

v_gene: TRBV5-6
d_gene: TRBD2
j_gene: TRBJ2-1
abundance: .
len: 17
CDR3nt: TGTGCCAGCAGCCCCACTCGCGGGGGGGCGGTCAACAATGAGCAGTTCTTC
CDR3aa: CASSPTRGGAVNNEQFF

v_gene: TRBV5-1
d_gene: TRBD1
j_gene: TRBJ1-2
abundance: once
len: 15
CDR3nt: TGCGCCAGCAGCTGGGTGGACAGGGGGAACTATGGCTACACCTTC
CDR3aa: CASSWVDRGNYGYTF

v_gene: TRBV7-9
d_gene: TRBD1
j_gene: TRBJ1-4
abundance: .
len: 16
CDR3nt: TGTGCCAGCAGCCCCCGACAGGGGGCAGCTAATGAAAAACTGTTTTTT
CDR3aa: CASSPRQGAANEKLFF

v_gene: TRBV5-1
d_gene: .
j_gene: TRBJ2-7
abundance: .
len: 13
CDR3nt: TGCGCCAGCAGCTTGGGGACACCCTACGAGCAGTACTTC
CDR3aa: CASSLGTPYEQYF

v_gene: TRBV28
d_gene: .
j_gene: TRBJ1-4
abundance: .
len: 14
CDR3nt: TGTGCCAGCTGCACGGGACTGAATAATGAAAAACTGTTTTTT
CDR3aa: CASCTGLNNEKLFF

v_gene: TRBV5-1
d_gene: TRBD1
j_gene: TRBJ1-4
abundance: .
len: 14
CDR3nt: TGCGCCAGCAGCTTCGACAGGGCTAATGAAAAACTGTTTTTT
CDR3aa: CASSFDRANEKLFF

v_gene: TRBV7-9
d_gene: .
j_gene: TRBJ2-1
abundance: .
len: 13
CDR3nt: TGTGCCAGCAGCTCCGCCGTGGGAGATGAGCAGTTCTTC
CDR3aa: CASSSAVGDEQFF

v_gene: TRBV10-3
d_gene: .
j_gene: TRBJ1-5
abundance: .
len: 10
CDR3nt: TGTGCCATCCGGAATCAGCCCCAGCATTTT
CDR3aa: CAIRNQPQHF

v_gene: TRBV6-1
d_gene: TRBD1
j_gene: TRBJ1-2
abundance: .
len: 14
CDR3nt: TGTGCCAGCAGTGACCGGGACAGGGGAAGTGGCTACACCTTC
CDR3aa: CASSDRDRGSGYTF

v_gene: TRBV7-6
d_gene: .
j_gene: TRBJ1-1
abundance: .
len: 17
CDR3nt: TGTGCCAGCAGCGATGTGCACAGGGATGGGTGGAACACTGAAGCTTTCTTT
CDR3aa: CASSDVHRDGWNTEAFF

v_gene: TRBV7-2
d_gene: .
j_gene: TRBJ1-5
abundance: few
len: 11
CDR3nt: TGTGCCAGCAGCTTAGGGCTAGCCCAGCATTTT
CDR3aa: CASSLGLAQHF

v_gene: TRBV10-3
d_gene: TRBD1
j_gene: TRBJ2-1
abundance: .
len: 11
CDR3nt: TGTGCCATCAGCACAGGGGACGAGCAGTTCTTC
CDR3aa: CAISTGDEQFF

v_gene: TRBV2
d_gene: TRBD1
j_gene: TRBJ2-3
abundance: .
len: 14
CDR3nt: TGTGCCAGCTCGGCCCAGGGGGCAAGGGATACGCAGTATTTT
CDR3aa: CASSAQGARDTQYF

v_gene: TRBV24-1
d_gene: TRBD1
j_gene: TRBJ1-5
abundance: .
len: 15
CDR3nt: TGTGCCACCAGTGAGACAGGGTCGGGCAATCAGCCCCAGCATTTT
CDR3aa: CATSETGSGNQPQHF

v_gene: TRBV4-2
d_gene: TRBD1
j_gene: TRBJ1-2
abundance: .
len: 15
CDR3nt: TGTGCCAGCAGCCAACAGGGAAAGGGGGCTAATGGCTACACCTTC
CDR3aa: CASSQQGKGANGYTF

v_gene: TRBV6-5
d_gene: TRBD2
j_gene: TRBJ2-5
abundance: few
len: 15
CDR3nt: TGTGCCAGCAGTTACACAGCGGGGGCCAAAGAGACCCAGTACTTC
CDR3aa: CASSYTAGAKETQYF

v_gene: TRBV3-1/TRBV3-2
d_gene: TRBD1
j_gene: TRBJ2-7
abundance: .
len: 14
CDR3nt: TGTGCCAGCAGCCAAGACCTGGACAGGACCAAGCAGTACTTC
CDR3aa: CASSQDLDRTKQYF

v_gene: TRBV7-9
d_gene: TRBD1
j_gene: TRBJ2-7
abundance: .
len: 15
CDR3nt: TGTGCCAGCAGCTTGCCGCGGCAGGGGGCCTACGAGCAGTACTTC
CDR3aa: CASSLPRQGAYEQYF

v_gene: TRBV28
d_gene: .
j_gene: TRBJ1-3
abundance: .
len: 17
CDR3nt: TGTGCCAGCAGTTTATGGCGAGAGGGCCCCTCTGGAAACACCATATATTTT
CDR3aa: CASSLWREGPSGNTIYF

v_gene: TRBV4-2
d_gene: TRBD2
j_gene: TRBJ2-5
abundance: .
len: 16
CDR3nt: TGTGCCAGCAGCCAAGATAGGGCGGGGGGGCAAGAGACCCAGTACTTC
CDR3aa: CASSQDRAGGQETQYF

v_gene: TRBV15
d_gene: .
j_gene: TRBJ2-6
abundance: .
len: 16
CDR3nt: TGTGCCACCAGCAGAGATCCCTACTCTGGGGCCAACGTCCTGACTTTC
CDR3aa: CATSRDPYSGANVLTF

v_gene: TRBV13
d_gene: .
j_gene: TRBJ1-1
abundance: few
len: 15
CDR3nt: TGTGCCAGCACCGAGATGAGCTCTTCGGAGGGTGAAGCTTTCTTT
CDR3aa: CASTEMSSSEGEAFF

v_gene: TRBV27
d_gene: .
j_gene: TRBJ2-7
abundance: once
len: 13
CDR3nt: TGTGCCAGCGGGGAACAGGGCTTCGACGAGCAGTACTTC
CDR3aa: CASGEQGFDEQYF

v_gene: TRBV10-3
d_gene: .
j_gene: TRBJ1-2
abundance: .
len: 16
CDR3nt: TGTGCCATCAGTGAGTCGAGCGGCTCAGGGGCCTATGGCTACACCTTC
CDR3aa: CAISESSGSGAYGYTF

v_gene: TRBV6-5
d_gene: TRBD1
j_gene: TRBJ1-1
abundance: .
len: 14
CDR3nt: TGTGCCAGCAGAAAGGGACAGGGAATCCCTGAAGCTTTCTTT
CDR3aa: CASRKGQGIPEAFF

v_gene: TRBV18
d_gene: .
j_gene: TRBJ2-7
abundance: .
len: 12
CDR3nt: TGTGCCAGCTCACAGAATACAGGAGAGCAGTACTTC
CDR3aa: CASSQNTGEQYF

v_gene: TRBV4-1
d_gene: .
j_gene: TRBJ1-1
abundance: few
len: 17
CDR3nt: TGCGCCAGCAGCCAAGCCCTAGCTTCCGTCGGGAACACTGAAGCTTTCTTT
CDR3aa: CASSQALASVGNTEAFF

v_gene: TRBV27
d_gene: .
j_gene: TRBJ2-3
abundance: .
len: 15
CDR3nt: TGTGCCAGCACCCCGGGCGGGCAGGCCACAGATACGCAGTATTTT
CDR3aa: CASTPGGQATDTQYF

v_gene: TRBV3-1/TRBV3-2
d_gene: .
j_gene: TRBJ2-1
abundance: .
len: 12
CDR3nt: TGTGCCAGCAGCCAAGACAGGGGCCCACAGTTCTTC
CDR3aa: CASSQDRGPQFF

v_gene: TRBV11-2
d_gene: .
j_gene: TRBJ2-1
abundance: few
len: 15
CDR3nt: TGTGCCAGCAGCTTAGAGATGGACACCTACAATGAGCAGTTCTTC
CDR3aa: CASSLEMDTYNEQFF

v_gene: TRBV15
d_gene: TRBD1
j_gene: TRBJ1-5
abundance: .
len: 17
CDR3nt: TGTGCCACCAGCAGACCCGGGACAGGGGAGACTAATCAGCCCCAGCATTTT
CDR3aa: CATSRPGTGETNQPQHF

v_gene: TRBV2
d_gene: TRBD2
j_gene: TRBJ2-5
abundance: .
len: 16
CDR3nt: TGTGCCAGCAGCGTAATGGGACTAGCGGACCAAGAGACCCAGTACTTC
CDR3aa: CASSVMGLADQETQYF

v_gene: TRBV5-1
d_gene: TRBD2
j_gene: TRBJ2-5
abundance: .
len: 15
CDR3nt: TGCGCCAGCAGCAGACTAGCGGGGGGGCTAGAGACCCAGTACTTC
CDR3aa: CASSRLAGGLETQYF

v_gene: TRBV6-5
d_gene: .
j_gene: TRBJ2-2
abundance: .
len: 14
CDR3nt: TGTGCCAGCAGTTTTTCGACTAACACCGGGGAGCTGTTTTTT
CDR3aa: CASSFSTNTGELFF

v_gene: TRBV9
d_gene: .
j_gene: TRBJ2-6
abundance: .
len: 16
CDR3nt: TGTGCCAGCAGCGTCTCAGGGACTCCTGGGGCCAACGTCCTGACTTTC
CDR3aa: CASSVSGTPGANVLTF

v_gene: TRBV7-7
d_gene: .
j_gene: TRBJ1-1
abundance: few
len: 13
CDR3nt: TGTGCCAGCAGCTTTCAGGAGAACACTGAAGCTTTCTTT
CDR3aa: CASSFQENTEAFF

v_gene: TRBV28
d_gene: TRBD1
j_gene: TRBJ2-5
abundance: .
len: 13
CDR3nt: TGTGCCAGCAGTCCAGGACAGGGGGCGACCCAGTACTTC
CDR3aa: CASSPGQGATQYF

v_gene: TRBV11-2
d_gene: TRBD1
j_gene: TRBJ2-1
abundance: .
len: 15
CDR3nt: TGTGCCAGCAGCTTACCGGGACAGGGGGAAAATGAGCAGTTCTTC
CDR3aa: CASSLPGQGENEQFF

v_gene: TRBV18
d_gene: .
j_gene: TRBJ1-5
abundance: .
len: 14
CDR3nt: TGTGCCAGCTCACCTTCAGGGGGCAATCAGCCCCAGCATTTT
CDR3aa: CASSPSGGNQPQHF